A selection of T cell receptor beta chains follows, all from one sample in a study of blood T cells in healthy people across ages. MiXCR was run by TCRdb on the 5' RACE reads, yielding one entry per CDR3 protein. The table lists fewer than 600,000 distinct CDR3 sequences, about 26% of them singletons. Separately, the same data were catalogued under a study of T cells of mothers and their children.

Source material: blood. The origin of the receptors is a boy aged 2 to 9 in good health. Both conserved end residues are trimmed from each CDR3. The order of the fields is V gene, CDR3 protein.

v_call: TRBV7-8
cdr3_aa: ASSPGSLYNEQF

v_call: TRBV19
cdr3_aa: ASSIGERANQPQH

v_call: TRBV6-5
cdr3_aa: ASSYVGSSEFYNEQF

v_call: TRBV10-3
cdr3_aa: AISESYNSPLH

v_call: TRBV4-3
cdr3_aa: ASSQLEGGADEQF

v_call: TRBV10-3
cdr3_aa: ATYGQGGYEQY

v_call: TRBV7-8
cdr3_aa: ASRAGTGSYEQH

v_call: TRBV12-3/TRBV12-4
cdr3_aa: ASRQVLGNTEAF

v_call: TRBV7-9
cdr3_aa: ASGPRDRVTNYGYT

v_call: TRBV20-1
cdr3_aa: SATPEEGFRGTQY

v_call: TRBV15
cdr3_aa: ATSILRGAYNEQF

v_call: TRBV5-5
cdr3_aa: ASSTTGTGRQETQY

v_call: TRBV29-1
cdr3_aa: SVDFAGRETQY

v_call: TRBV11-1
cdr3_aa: ASSLTAIEQF

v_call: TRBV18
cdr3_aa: ASSSWTVVNEQF

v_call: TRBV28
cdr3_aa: ASSPPRTLTIQY

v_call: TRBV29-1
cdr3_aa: SVESRTGYGYT

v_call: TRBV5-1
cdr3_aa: ASSLEGGNTEAF

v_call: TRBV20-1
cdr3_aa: SARDPGQNTEAF

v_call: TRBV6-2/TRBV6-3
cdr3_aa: ASSRIGAHLYYGYT

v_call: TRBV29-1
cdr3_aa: SVVGSLSYNEQF

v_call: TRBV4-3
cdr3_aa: ASSQVTTGSGYT

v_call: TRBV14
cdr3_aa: ASSQDPGGGYEQY

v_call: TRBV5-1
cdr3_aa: ASRATTGNYGYT

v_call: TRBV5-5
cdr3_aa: ASSHGQGEGIYEQY

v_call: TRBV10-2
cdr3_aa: AISEKRGGQETQY

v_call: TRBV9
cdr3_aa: ASSVASTHGANVLT

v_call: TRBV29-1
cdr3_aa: SVGSGTSEYEQF

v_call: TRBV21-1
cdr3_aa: ASSIAPIDPTGTEAQY

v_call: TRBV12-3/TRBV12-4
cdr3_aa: ASSFWLQGAGETQY

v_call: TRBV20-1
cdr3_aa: SARVGSGTGELF

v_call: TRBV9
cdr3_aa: ASSRQGNTGELF

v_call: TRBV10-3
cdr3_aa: AVGGDSVLEKLF

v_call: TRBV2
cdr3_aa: ASSEAEFWDSLGSEKLF

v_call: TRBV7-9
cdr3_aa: ASSLAELGPSSYNEQF

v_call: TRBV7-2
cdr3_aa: ASSPTGRDTEAF

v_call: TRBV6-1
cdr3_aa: ASGTSGANVLT

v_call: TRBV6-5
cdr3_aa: ASRGRGNNYGYT

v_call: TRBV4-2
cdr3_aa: ASSSSTGQETQY

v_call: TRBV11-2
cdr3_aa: ASSLDLGSSYEQY

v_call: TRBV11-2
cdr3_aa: ASSLGGREADTQY

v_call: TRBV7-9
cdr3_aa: ASSLAGEPSHYGYT

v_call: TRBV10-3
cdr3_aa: AISVTLAGGRDKNIQY

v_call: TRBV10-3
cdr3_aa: AISEQGVGYT

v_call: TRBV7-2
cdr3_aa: ASSLDAGRVETQY